Included here is one T cell receptor (beta chain) sequence, with context. This sample was included in a study of PD-1 blockade in mismatch repair-deficient tumors. Produced via immunoSEQ multiplex PCR; TCRdb's table is partial and in-frame only. This sample has under 25,000 clones; more than 65% occur once, and the top ten carry about 1.5%. CDR1 and CDR2 from the germline V gene are SGDLS and YYNGEE. V gave up 0 bases and J gave up 4 bases; unmatched junction bases: 0. The CDR3 consists of 15 residues. The J gene is TRBJ2-3, the V gene TRBV9, with 12 bases fitting TRBD2. Sequencing used PBMCs, obtained 52 weeks after starting pembrolizumab. The source of this sequence is an adult with mismatch repair-deficient cancer. The CDR3 DNA follows: TGTGCCAGCAGCGTAGGGACTAGCGGGGCAGATACGCAGTATTTT. It is translated as CASSVGTSGADTQYF.